This record covers a single T cell receptor beta chain. No antigen is known for it. The time point label of this sample denotes: major or complete molecular response after front-line TKI therapy. Roughly 16 CML patients were included in the patient cohort, and matched post-remission samples were retrieved for a subset of these patients. The sample comes from a study of alternative splicing in chronic myeloid leukemia remission (TCRdb year 2020). In terms of the full investigation: Remission specimens from the trials were collected at major or complete molecular response, at 12 or 24 months of TKI therapy. RNA sequencing was used to profile peripheral blood from chronic-phase CML patients at diagnosis and at remission, and the results were compared with those from healthy donors. Nine or ten diagnostic specimens, together with matched remission specimens, were obtained from the RESIST (imatinib), ENESTxtnd (nilotinib) and PINNACLE (nilotinib plus pegylated interferon) trials. Median ages of about 54 years at diagnosis, 56 to 60 at remission and about 34 for healthy controls were recorded. The diagnostic specimens from the trials consisted of total leukocytes from peripheral blood collected in EDTA. The French Persistem study contributed nine CML samples, of which seven were diagnostic and two were matched remission samples. In terms of female/male counts, the diagnosis samples were 11/5, the remission samples were 8/3 and the controls were 2/4. Total RNA was extracted with Trizol from peripheral blood mononuclear cells of diagnosis, remission and control samples.

Libraries were constructed by bulk RNA-seq. The TruSeq Stranded RNA sample prep kit was used to generate libraries of poly-A-enriched mRNA from an input of 0.8 to 1 ug total RNA. Paired-end sequencing was carried out on a HiSeq 2500, and each sample was sequenced in triplicate. A read length of 125 nucleotides per mate was used for RNA-seq. Per the original workflow: Reads were trimmed and aligned to hg38 using STAR v2.7, and quality control was done with FASTQC, RSeQC and multiqc. Salmon 0.14.1 was used to quantify gene expression levels as transcripts per million (TPM). Principal component analysis suggested that transcriptomic profiles were not driven by trial, library batch, sequencing batch, treatment regimen or sex. Reads reprocessed by TCRdb are summarized as one entry per CDR3 protein sequence, and DNA is absent. TCRdb, not the authors, supplied the V and J calls. In this sample the table shows about 550 distinct CDR3 sequences, around 95% of which occur a single time. Together, the top ten hold 8.4% of the sample.

Findings and caveats that apply to the study as a whole: Blood cell composition varied strongly between timepoints, moving from enrichment of myeloid progenitors at diagnosis to enrichment of mature lymphoid cells at remission. At remission, blood cell composition had been reconfigured so that it resembled normal controls enriched in lymphoid cells.

Sequences were derived from PBMCs or total blood leukocytes (not recorded which), sampled during remission. This sequence was found in an adult with chronic myeloid leukemia.

CDR3 sequence: CASSQGGAPFF. The V gene is TRBV7-8 and the J gene is TRBJ2-1; with no DNA, the TCRdb D assignment of TRBD2 cannot be verified. The germline V gene yields SGHVS for CDR1 and FQNEAQ for CDR2. From its cysteine to its phenylalanine, the CDR3 spans 11 amino acids. No DNA appears here.